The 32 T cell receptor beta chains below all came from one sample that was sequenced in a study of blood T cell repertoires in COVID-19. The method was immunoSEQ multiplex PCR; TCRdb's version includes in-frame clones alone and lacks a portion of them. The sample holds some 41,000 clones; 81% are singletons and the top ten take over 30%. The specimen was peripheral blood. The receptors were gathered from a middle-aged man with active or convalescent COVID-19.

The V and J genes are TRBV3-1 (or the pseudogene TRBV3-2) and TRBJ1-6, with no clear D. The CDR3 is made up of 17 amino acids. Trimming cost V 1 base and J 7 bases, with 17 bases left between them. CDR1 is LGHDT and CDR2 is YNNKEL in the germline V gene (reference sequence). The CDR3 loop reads CASSQGYTISGNSPLHF. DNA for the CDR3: TGTGCCAGCAGCCAAGGTTACACCATCAGCGGGAATTCACCCCTCCACTTT.

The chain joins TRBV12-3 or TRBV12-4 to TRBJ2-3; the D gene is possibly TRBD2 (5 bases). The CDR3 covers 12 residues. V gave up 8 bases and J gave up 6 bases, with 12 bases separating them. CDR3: CASRGRMDTQYF. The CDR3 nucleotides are TGTGCCAGCCGGGGTAGGATGGATACGCAGTATTTT.

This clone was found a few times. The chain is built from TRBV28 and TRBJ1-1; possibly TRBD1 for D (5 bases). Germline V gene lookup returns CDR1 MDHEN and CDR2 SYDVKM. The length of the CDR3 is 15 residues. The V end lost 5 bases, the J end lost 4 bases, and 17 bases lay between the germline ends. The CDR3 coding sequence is TGTGCCAGCAGTCCCTGGGGGGGGAGGGGCACTGAAGCTTTCTTT. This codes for CASSPWGGRGTEAFF.

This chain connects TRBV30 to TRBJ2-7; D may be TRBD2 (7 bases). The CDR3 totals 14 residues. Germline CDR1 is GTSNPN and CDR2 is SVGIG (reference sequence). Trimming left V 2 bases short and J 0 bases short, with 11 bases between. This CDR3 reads CAWSRGGSSYEQYF. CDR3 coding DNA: TGTGCCTGGAGTAGGGGGGGGAGCTCCTACGAGCAGTACTTC. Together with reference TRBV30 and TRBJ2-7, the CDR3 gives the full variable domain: SQTIHQWPATLVQPVGSPLSLECTVEGTSNPNLYWYRQAAGRGLQLLFYSVGIGQISSEVPQNLSASRPQDRQFILSSKKLLLSDSGFYLCAWSRGGSSYEQYFGPGTRLTVT.

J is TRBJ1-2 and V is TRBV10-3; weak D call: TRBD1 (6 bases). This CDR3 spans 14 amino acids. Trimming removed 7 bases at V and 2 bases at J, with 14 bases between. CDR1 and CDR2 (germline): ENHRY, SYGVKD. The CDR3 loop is CAIKSGGPNYGYTF. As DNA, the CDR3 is TGTGCCATCAAAAGCGGGGGGCCGAACTATGGCTACACCTTC.

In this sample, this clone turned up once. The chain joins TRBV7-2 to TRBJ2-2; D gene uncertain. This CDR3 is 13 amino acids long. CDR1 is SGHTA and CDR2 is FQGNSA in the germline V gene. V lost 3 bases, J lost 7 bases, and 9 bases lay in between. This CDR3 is CASSFGDGGELFF. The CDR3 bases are TGTGCCAGCAGCTTTGGAGACGGCGGGGAGCTGTTTTTT.

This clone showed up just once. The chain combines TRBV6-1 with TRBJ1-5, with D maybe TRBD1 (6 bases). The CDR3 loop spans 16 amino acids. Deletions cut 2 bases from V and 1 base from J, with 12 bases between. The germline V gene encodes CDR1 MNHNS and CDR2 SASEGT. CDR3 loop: CASSEFNRVSNQPQHF. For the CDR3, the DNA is TGTGCCAGCAGTGAATTCAACAGGGTAAGCAATCAGCCCCAGCATTTT.

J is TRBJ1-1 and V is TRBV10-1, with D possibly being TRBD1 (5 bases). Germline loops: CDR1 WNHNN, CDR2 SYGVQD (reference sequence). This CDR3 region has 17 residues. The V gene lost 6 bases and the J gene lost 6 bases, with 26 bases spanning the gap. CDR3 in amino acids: CASSPGGPLTTGAEAFF. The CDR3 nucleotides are TGCGCCAGCAGCCCGGGGGGTCCACTAACTACCGGGGCTGAAGCTTTCTTT.

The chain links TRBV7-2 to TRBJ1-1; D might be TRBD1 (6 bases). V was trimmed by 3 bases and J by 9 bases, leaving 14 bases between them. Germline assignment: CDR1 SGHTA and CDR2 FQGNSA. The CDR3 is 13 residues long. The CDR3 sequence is CASSFTSQGKAFF. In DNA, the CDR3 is TGTGCCAGCAGCTTCACTTCCCAGGGGAAAGCTTTCTTT.

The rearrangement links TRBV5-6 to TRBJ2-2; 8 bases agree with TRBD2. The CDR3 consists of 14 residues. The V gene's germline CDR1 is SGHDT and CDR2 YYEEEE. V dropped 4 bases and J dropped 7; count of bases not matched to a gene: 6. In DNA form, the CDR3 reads TGTGCCAGCAGCATTGGACTAGCTGACGGGGAGCTGTTTTTT. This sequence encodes CASSIGLADGELFF.

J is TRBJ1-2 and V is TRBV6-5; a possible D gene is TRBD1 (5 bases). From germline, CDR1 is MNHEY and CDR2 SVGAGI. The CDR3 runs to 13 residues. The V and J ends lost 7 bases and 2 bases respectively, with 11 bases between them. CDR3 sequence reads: CASTPGGNYGYTF. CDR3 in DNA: TGTGCCAGCACCCCGGGGGGAAACTATGGCTACACCTTC.

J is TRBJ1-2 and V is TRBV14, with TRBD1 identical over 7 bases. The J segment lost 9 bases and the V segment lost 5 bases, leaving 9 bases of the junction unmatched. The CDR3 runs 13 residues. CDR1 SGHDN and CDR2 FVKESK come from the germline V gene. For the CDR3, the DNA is TGTGCCAGCAGCTCGAGACAGGGTCTACGCTACACCTTC. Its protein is CASSSRQGLRYTF.

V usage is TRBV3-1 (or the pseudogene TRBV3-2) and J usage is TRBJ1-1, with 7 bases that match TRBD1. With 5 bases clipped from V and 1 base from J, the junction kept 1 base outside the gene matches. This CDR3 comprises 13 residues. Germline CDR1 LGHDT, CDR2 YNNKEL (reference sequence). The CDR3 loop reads CASSWTGNTEAFF. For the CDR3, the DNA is TGTGCCAGCAGCTGGACAGGGAACACTGAAGCTTTCTTT.

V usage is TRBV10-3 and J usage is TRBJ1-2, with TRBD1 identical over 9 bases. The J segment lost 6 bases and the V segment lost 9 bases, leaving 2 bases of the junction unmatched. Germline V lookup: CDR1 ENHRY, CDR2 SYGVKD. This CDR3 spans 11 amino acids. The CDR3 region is CAIQGADGYTF. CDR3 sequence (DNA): TGTGCCATACAGGGGGCCGATGGCTACACCTTC.

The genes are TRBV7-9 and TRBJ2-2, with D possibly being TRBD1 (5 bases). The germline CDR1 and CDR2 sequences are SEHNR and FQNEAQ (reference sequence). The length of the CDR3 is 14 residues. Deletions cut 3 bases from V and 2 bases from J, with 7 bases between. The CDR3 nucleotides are TGTGCCAGCAGCTTCGACAGCAACACCGGGGAGCTGTTTTTT. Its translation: CASSFDSNTGELFF.

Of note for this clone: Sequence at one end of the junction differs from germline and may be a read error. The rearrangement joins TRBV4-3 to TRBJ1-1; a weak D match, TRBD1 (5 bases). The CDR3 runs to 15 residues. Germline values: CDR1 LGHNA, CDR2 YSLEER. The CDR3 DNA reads TGCGCCAGCAGTCAAGACAGTTTCATGAACACTGAAGCTTTCTTT. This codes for CASSQDSFMNTEAFF.

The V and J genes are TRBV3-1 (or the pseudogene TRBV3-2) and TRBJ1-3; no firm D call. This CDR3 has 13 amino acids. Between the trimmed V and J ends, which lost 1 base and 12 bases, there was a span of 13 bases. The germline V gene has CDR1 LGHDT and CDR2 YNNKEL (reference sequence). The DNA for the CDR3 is TGTGCCAGCAGCCAAGTAAGAGGGAGTATCATATATTTT. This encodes CASSQVRGSIIYF.

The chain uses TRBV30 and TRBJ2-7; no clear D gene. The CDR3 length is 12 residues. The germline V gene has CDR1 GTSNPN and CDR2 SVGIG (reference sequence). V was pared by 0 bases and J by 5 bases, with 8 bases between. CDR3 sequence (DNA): TGTGCCTGGAGTGTACGGTTGGACGAGCAGTACTTC. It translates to CAWSVRLDEQYF.

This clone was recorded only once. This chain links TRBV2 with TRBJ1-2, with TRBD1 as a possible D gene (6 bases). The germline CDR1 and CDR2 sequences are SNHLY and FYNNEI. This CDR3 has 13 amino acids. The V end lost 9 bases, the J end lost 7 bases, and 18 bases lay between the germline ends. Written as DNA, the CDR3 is TGTGCCAGTAGTCTGGAGCGAGGGGGTGGCTACACCTTC. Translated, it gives CASSLERGGGYTF.

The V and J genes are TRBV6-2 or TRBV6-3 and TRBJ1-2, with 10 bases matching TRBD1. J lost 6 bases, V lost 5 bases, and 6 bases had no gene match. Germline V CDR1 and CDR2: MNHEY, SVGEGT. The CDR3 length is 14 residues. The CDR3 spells CASSLDRGQDGYTF. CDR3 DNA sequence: TGTGCCAGCAGTCTCGACAGGGGGCAAGATGGCTACACCTTC.

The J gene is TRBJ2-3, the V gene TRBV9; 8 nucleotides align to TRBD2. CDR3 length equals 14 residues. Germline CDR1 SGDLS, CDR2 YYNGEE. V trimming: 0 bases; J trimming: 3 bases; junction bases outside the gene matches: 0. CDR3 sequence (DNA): TGTGCCAGCAGCGTAGGACTAGCGACAGATACGCAGTATTTT. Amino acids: CASSVGLATDTQYF.

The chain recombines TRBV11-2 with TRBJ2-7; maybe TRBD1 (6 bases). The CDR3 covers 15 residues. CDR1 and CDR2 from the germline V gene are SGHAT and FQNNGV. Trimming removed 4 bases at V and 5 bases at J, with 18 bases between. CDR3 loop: CASSSLRQVRHEQYF. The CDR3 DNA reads TGTGCCAGCAGCTCCCTCCGACAGGTGCGCCACGAGCAGTACTTC.

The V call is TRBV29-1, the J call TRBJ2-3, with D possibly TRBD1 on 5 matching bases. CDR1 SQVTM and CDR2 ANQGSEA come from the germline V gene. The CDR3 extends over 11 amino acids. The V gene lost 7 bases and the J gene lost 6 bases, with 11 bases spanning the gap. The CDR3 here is CSGGPRDTQYF. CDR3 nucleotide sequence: TGCAGCGGGGGCCCGCGGGATACGCAGTATTTT.

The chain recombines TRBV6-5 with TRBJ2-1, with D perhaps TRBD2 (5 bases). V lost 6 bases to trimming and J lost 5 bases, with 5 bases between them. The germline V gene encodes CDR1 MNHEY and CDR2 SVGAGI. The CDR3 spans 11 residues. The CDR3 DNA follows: TGTGCCAGCAGCGGGAACAATGAGCAGTTCTTC. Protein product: CASSGNNEQFF.

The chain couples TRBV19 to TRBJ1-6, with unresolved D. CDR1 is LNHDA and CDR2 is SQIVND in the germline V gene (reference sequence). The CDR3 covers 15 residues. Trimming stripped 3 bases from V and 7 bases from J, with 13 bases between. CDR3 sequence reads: CASSIFTDQNSPLHF. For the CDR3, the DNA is TGTGCCAGTAGTATCTTTACAGATCAGAATTCACCCCTCCACTTT.

The CDR3 bases are TGCGCCAGCAGCAGGGGTAGCGGGAAATCCAATGAGCAGTTCTTC. This translates into CASSRGSGKSNEQFF. This chain connects TRBV5-1 to TRBJ2-1; 8 bases are a match to TRBD2. CDR3 length equals 15 residues. Germline CDR1 is SGHRS and CDR2 is YFSETQ. V gave up 4 bases and J gave up 6 bases; unmatched junction bases: 9.

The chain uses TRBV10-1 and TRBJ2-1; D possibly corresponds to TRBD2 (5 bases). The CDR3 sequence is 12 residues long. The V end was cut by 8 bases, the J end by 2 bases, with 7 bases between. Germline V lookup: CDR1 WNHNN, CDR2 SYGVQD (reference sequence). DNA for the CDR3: TGCGCCAGCCCGACTACCTACAATGAGCAGTTCTTC. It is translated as CASPTTYNEQFF.

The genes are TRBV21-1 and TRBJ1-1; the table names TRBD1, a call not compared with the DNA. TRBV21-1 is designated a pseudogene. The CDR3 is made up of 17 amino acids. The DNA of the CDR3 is TGTGCCAGCAGCAATTGGGGACAGGGGAAGTGGATCCCTGAAGCTTTCTTT. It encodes CASSNWGQGKWIPEAFF.

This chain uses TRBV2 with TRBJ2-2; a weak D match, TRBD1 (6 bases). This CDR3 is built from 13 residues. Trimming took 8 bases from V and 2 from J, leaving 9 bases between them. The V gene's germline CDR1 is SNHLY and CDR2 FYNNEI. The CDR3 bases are TGTGCCAGCGACAGGACCAACACCGGGGAGCTGTTTTTT. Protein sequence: CASDRTNTGELFF.

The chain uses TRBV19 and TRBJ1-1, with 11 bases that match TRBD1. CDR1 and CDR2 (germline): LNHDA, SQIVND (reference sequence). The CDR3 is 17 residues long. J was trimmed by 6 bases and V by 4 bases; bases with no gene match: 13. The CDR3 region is CASSSAGTGGDWAEAFF. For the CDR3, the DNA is TGTGCCAGTAGTAGCGCCGGGACAGGGGGTGATTGGGCTGAAGCTTTCTTT.

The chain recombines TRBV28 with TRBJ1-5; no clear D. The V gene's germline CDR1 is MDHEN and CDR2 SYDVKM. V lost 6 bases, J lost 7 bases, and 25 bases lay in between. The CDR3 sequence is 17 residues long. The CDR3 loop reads CASRFESGGTSRQPQHF. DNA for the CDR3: TGTGCCAGCAGGTTCGAGTCTGGAGGAACATCAAGGCAGCCCCAGCATTTT.

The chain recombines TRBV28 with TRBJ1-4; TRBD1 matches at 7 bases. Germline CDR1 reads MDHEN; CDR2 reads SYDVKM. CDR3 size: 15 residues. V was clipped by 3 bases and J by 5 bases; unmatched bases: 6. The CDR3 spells CASSFPRQGNEKLFF. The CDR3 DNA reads TGTGCCAGCAGTTTTCCAAGACAGGGAAATGAAAAACTGTTTTTT.